These 17 T cell receptor beta chains were all obtained from the same sample, sequenced in a study of read filtering for tumor transcriptome and immune sequencing. The library was built from 400 ng RNA with molecular barcoded adaptors for alpha/delta and beta/gamma chains. TCRdb fed the reads into MiXCR, producing one record per CDR3 protein. The repertoire holds more than 45,000 distinct CDR3 sequences, roughly 20% seen once, with 15% to 17% in the top ten. What was sequenced was a population of CD138-negative cells sorted from bone marrow. The source of these receptors is a donor older than 35 with multiple myeloma.

This clonotype was counted at least ten times. J is TRBJ1-1 and V is TRBV3-1; D not resolved. This CDR3 has 15 residues. Trimming cost V 0 bases and J 4 bases, with 12 bases left between them. Per germline, CDR1 LGHDT and CDR2 YNNKEL (reference sequence). The CDR3 DNA sequence: TGTGCCAGCAGCCAAGATGCGGGTAGCGGCACTGAAGCTTTCTTT. Translated: CASSQDAGSGTEAFF.

Ten or more counts support this clonotype. This is likely a read error, given that the CDR3 carries no conserved phenylalanine or tryptophan at its end. V is TRBV29-1 and J is TRBJ2-7; no firm D call. Trimming pared 0 bases from V and 5 bases from J, leaving 11 bases between. Per the germline V gene, CDR1 is SQVTM and CDR2 is ANQGSEA. The CDR3 covers 13 residues. The DNA of the CDR3 is TGCAGCGTTGAAGAATCCGCCGGGCACGAGCAGTACCTC. This codes for CSVEESAGHEQYL.

The sample holds many counts of this clonotype. The rearrangement joins TRBV20-1 to TRBJ2-2, with TRBD1 identical over 11 bases. Trimming at V came to 6 bases and at J to 4 bases, leaving 4 bases not matched to a gene. The CDR3 runs 14 residues. Germline CDR1 and CDR2: DFQATT and SNEGSKA (reference sequence). The CDR3 region has the DNA TGCAGTGCGGAGGACAGGGGGCCCACCGGGGAGCTGTTTTTT. Translated, it gives CSAEDRGPTGELFF.

Comments on this clonotype: Since a much larger clone is just one base distant, this may be a read error. The rearrangement links TRBV4-3 to TRBJ1-1, with D uncertain. Deletions cut 0 bases from V and 1 base from J, with 9 bases between. Germline-derived CDR1 and CDR2 are LGHNA and YSLEER. The CDR3 has 15 residues. The CDR3 loop reads CASSQDQAKNTEAFF. The CDR3 DNA is TGCGCCAGCAGCCAAGATCAGGCAAAGAACACTGAAGCTTTCTTT.

This clonotype was counted ten times or more. V and J are TRBV20-1 and TRBJ1-5, with no clear D. From germline, CDR1 is DFQATT and CDR2 SNEGSKA (reference sequence). V lost 3 bases and J lost 2, with 11 bases in between. The CDR3 length is 14 residues. The CDR3 sequence is CSASDGVGNQPQHF. The DNA for the CDR3 is TGCAGTGCTAGTGACGGGGTTGGCAATCAGCCCCAGCATTTT.

By share, this clonotype counts as medium-sized. The CDR3 region has the DNA TGCGCCAGCAGCTTAGGACTAGGGAATGAGCAGTTCTTC. It codes for CASSLGLGNEQFF. The chain combines TRBV5-1 with TRBJ2-1, with 7 bases lining up with TRBD2. The V gene end was trimmed by 2 bases and the J gene end by 7 bases; junction bases not matched to a gene: 3. Germline CDR1 and CDR2: SGHRS and YFSETQ. The CDR3 is made up of 13 amino acids.

This clonotype was found many times. The chain employs TRBV7-9 and TRBJ2-7, with D possibly matching TRBD2 (6 bases). Germline CDR1 reads SEHNR; CDR2 reads FQNEAQ (reference sequence). V was trimmed by 3 bases and J by 3 bases, leaving 15 bases between them. This CDR3 spans 15 amino acids. CDR3 sequence (DNA): TGTGCCAGCAGCTTCGGGGGAACAGGTGACTACGAGCAGTACTTC. Its protein is CASSFGGTGDYEQYF. Combining the CDR3 with reference TRBV7-9 and TRBJ2-7 gives the whole variable domain DTGVSQNPRHKITKRGQNVTFRCDPISEHNRLYWYRQTLGQGPEFLTYFQNEAQLEKSRLLSDRFSAERPKGSFSTLEIQRTEQGDSAMYLCASSFGGTGDYEQYFGPGTRLTVT.

This clonotype was detected ten times or more. The chain combines TRBV20-1 with TRBJ2-1; 13 bases are shared with TRBD2. This CDR3 region has 14 residues. From germline, CDR1 is DFQATT and CDR2 SNEGSKA (reference sequence). Trimming took 2 bases from V and 6 from J; bases not matched to a gene: 1. The CDR3: CSARTSGRANEQFF. Here the CDR3 DNA reads TGCAGTGCTAGAACTAGCGGGAGGGCCAATGAGCAGTTCTTC.

Turning to this clonotype: This likely reflects a read error, since a far larger clone is one base away. The J gene is TRBJ2-5, the V gene TRBV7-3; D perhaps matches TRBD2 (5 bases). The CDR3 has 13 residues. The germline V and J ends were trimmed by 6 bases and 5 bases, with 13 bases remaining between them. Germline loops: CDR1 SGHTA, CDR2 FQGTGA. This CDR3 is CASSGRVFETQYF. CDR3 DNA sequence: TGTGCCAGCAGTGGGCGGGTATTTGAGACCCAGTACTTC.

The table lists this clonotype with many counts. This chain joins TRBV19 and TRBJ2-7; 9 nucleotides align to TRBD2. V was clipped by 1 base and J by 7 bases; unmatched bases: 11. The CDR3 contains 16 residues. The germline gives CDR1 LNHDA, CDR2 SQIVND (reference sequence). DNA of the CDR3: TGTGCCAGTAGTATAGGAAGGGGACTAGCAGATCGGGAGCAGTACTTC. Its protein is CASSIGRGLADREQYF.

The table lists this clonotype with many counts. This rearrangement joins TRBV7-2 to TRBJ1-5, with a weak D call TRBD1 (5 bases). Trimming removed 5 bases at V and 7 bases at J, with 12 bases between. There are 13 residues in the CDR3. CDR1 is SGHTA and CDR2 is FQGNSA in the germline V gene. CDR3 residues: CASSTLQGQPQHF. The CDR3, as DNA: TGTGCCAGCAGCACCCTGCAGGGACAGCCCCAGCATTTT.

To note about this clonotype: A clone one base away is much larger, so this may be a read error. The rearrangement joins TRBV20-1 to TRBJ2-3; 8 bases line up with TRBD1. Germline loops: CDR1 DFQATT, CDR2 SNEGSKA (reference sequence). This CDR3 contains 15 residues. The CDR3 DNA reads as TGCAGAGCTAGAGGGGGGCAGGGGGCAACAGATACGCAGTATTTT. Amino acid sequence: CRARGGQGATDTQYF.

About this clonotype: The CDR3 ends on some other residue instead of the conserved phenylalanine or tryptophan, so this is likely a read error. The rearrangement uses TRBV18 and TRBJ1-5; a possible D gene is TRBD1 (5 bases). This CDR3 is built from 13 residues. Germline V gives CDR1 KGHSH, CDR2 LQKENI. The CDR3 DNA reads TGTGCTAGCTCACCACCGGGGGGTATGCCCCAGCATTCT. It is translated as CASSPPGGMPQHS.

The sample holds many counts of this clonotype. Written as DNA, the CDR3 is TGCAGCGTTACAGGGGGTGAGGCCTACGAGCAGTACTTC. Translated: CSVTGGEAYEQYF. J is TRBJ2-7 and V is TRBV29-1; the match to TRBD1 covers 8 bases. Per the germline V gene, CDR1 is SQVTM and CDR2 is ANQGSEA. V lost 5 bases, J lost 2 bases, and 5 bases stayed unmatched. The CDR3 covers 13 residues.

This clonotype was seen repeatedly, ten times or more. V is TRBV20-1 and J is TRBJ2-3, with unresolved D. The CDR3 has 15 residues. Germline V CDR1 and CDR2: DFQATT, SNEGSKA (reference sequence). Trimming took off 4 bases at V and 0 bases at J, with 14 bases between the two ends. The CDR3 sequence: CSAIFGDPSTDTQYF. As DNA, the CDR3 is TGCAGTGCTATTTTCGGAGACCCAAGCACAGATACGCAGTATTTT.

Comments on this clonotype: A clone one base away is much larger, so this may be a read error. The chain couples TRBV6-2 or TRBV6-3 to TRBJ2-1; tentative D call: TRBD2 (6 bases). The CDR3 runs to 15 residues. Germline loops: CDR1 MNHEY, CDR2 SVGEGT. In DNA, the CDR3 is TGTGCCAGCAGCCCCGGGACTCTCAGACTCAATGAGCGGTTCTTC. Protein product: CASSPGTLRLNERFF.

As regards this clonotype: A much bigger clone sits one base away, suggesting this may be a read error. V and J are TRBV6-2 or TRBV6-3 and TRBJ2-1; D is uncertain. The CDR3 runs to 13 residues. Germline CDR1 and CDR2: MNHEY and SVGEGT. Written as DNA, the CDR3 is TGTGCCAGCAGTTACTCCAACTTCAATGAGCAGCTCTTC. Its translation: CASSYSNFNEQLF.